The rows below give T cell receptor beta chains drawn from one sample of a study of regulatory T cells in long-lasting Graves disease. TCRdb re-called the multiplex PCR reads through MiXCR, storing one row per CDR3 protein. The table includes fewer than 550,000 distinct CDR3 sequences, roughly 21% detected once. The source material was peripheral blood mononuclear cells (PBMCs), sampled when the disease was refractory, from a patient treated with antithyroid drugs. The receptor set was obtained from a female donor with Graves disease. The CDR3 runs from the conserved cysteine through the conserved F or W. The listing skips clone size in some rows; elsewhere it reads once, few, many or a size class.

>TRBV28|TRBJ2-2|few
CASSFQSGTNTGELFF
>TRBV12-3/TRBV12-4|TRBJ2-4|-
CASSPGGHAAKNIQYF
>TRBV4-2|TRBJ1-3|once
CASSMGDTGNTIYF
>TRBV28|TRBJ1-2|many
CASSPGGVQAYGYTF
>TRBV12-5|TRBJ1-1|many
CASGLTTSHRMNTEAFF
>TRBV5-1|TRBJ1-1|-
CASSRVPWGRTEAFF
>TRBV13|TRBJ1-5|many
CASSFRRRGNQPQHF
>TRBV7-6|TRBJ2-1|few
CASSLARTVYNEQFF
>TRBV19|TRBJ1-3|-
CASSIGQPSGNTIYF
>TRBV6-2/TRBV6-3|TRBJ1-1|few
CASSYSERLTEAFF
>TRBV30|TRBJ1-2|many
CAGGNYGYTF
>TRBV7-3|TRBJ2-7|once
CASSRDMTYEQYF
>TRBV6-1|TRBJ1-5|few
CASTKPRGNNQPQHF
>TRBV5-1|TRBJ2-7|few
CASSPTRTVTYEQYF
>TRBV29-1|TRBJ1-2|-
CSVAQGSNYGYTF
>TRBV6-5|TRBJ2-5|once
CASSYGRGAPETQYF
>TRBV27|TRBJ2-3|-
CASRATGTYTDTQYF
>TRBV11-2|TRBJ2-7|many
CASSLEVRGHEQYF
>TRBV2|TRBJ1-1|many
CASSWTGTEAFF
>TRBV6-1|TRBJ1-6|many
CASSPYSTDYNSPLHF
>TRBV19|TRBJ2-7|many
CASSIRTPTKVYEQYF
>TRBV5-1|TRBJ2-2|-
CASSPPRTVVMNTGELFF
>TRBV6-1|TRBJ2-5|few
CASSEQGSQETQYF
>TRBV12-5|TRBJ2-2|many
CASGSPRRGSLNTGELFF
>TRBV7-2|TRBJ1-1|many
CASRRTGWDTEAFF
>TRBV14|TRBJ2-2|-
CASSQSGTGLNTGELFF
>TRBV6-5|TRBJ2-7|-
CASSFTSTGGEDEQYF
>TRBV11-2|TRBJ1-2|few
CASSLDILDGYTF
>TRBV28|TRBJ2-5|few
CASGTLGAETQYF
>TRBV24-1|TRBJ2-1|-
CATSNHPGPVSYNEQFF
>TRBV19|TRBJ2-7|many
CASSIGGQGAYEQYF
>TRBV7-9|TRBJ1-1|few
CASSLNFRGNTEAFF
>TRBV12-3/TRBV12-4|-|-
CASVELAASSASYNEQFF
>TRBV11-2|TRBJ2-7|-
CASSLGRLAAPYEQYF
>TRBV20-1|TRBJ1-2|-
CSAREQPQTNYGYTF
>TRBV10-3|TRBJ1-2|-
CASSDQRDYGYTF
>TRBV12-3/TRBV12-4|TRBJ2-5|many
CASYGGAEGETQYF
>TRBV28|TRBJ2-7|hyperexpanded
CASSKPGGNYEQYF
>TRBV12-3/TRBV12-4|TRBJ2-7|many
CASSPGLIALHF
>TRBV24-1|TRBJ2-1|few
CATSLSLGNDEQFF
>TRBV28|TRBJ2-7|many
CASSIATGDGEQYF
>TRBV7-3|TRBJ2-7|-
CASSPTGRSYEQYF
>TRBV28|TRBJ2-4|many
CASSLIGGFEGGAKNIQYF
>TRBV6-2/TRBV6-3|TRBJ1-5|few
CASSYGAQPQHF
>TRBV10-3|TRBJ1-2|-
CAISEPGEGQNYGYTF
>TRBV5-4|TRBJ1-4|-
CASSLEGGDEKLFF
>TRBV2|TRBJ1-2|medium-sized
CASRDRDTSNYGYTF
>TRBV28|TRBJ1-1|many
CASSLEGNAEAFF
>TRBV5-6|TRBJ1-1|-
CASSSEGGMNTEAFF
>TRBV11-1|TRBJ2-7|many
CASSLDPHDHEQYF
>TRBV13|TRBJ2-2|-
CASSLYRDRGAGELFF
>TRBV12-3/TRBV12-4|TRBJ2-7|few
CASSPGQDDEQYF
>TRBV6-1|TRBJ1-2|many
CASSTTGDYGYTF
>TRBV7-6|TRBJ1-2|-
CASSFLTQPTSHYGYTF